This T cell receptor beta chain was retrieved from a study of response to subunit inactivated influenza vaccine. Study findings and constraints: A suggestion made by the authors is that each seasonal influenza vaccination recruits few new T cells.

MiXCR was run by TCRdb on the RT-PCR reads, yielding one entry per CDR3 protein. The table records about 540,000 distinct CDR3 sequences, 11% to 15% of them present only once. As for this clonotype: Its target is unknown.

The TCR originated in a man over 45 who received an inactivated influenza vaccine. Sequences were derived from PBMCs from blood, sampled 11 to 12 days after vaccination.

This CDR3 is CASSLAGTGGEGNYGYTF. The CDR3 DNA is TGTGCCAGCAGCTTAGCCGGGACAGGGGGCGAGGGTAACTATGGCTACACCTTC. The rearrangement links TRBV11-1 to TRBJ1-2; 12 bases are shared with TRBD1. CDR3 size: 18 residues. The V gene's germline CDR1 is SGHAT and CDR2 FQDESV (reference sequence). V was pared by 0 bases and J by 1 base, with 6 bases of the junction left unmatched.